This TCR beta chain was retrieved from a study of response to subunit inactivated influenza vaccine. TCRdb analysed the RT-PCR reads with MiXCR anew, one entry per CDR3 protein. The sample holds about 700,000 distinct CDR3 sequences; roughly 14% are singletons and the top ten take 11%. Looked up from germline, CDR1 is KGHDR and CDR2 is SFDVKD. Trimming cost V 5 bases and J 2 bases, with 8 bases left between them. This CDR3 comprises 14 residues. Sequenced material: PBMCs from blood, taken 11 to 12 days after vaccination. This receptor was identified in a man between 45 and 60 years old who received an inactivated influenza vaccine. The V call is TRBV24-1, the J call TRBJ2-2; D unresolved. The CDR3 protein is CATSVGTNTGELFF. The CDR3 DNA sequence: TGTGCCACCAGTGTGGGCACCAACACCGGGGAGCTGTTTTTT.